Listed here are 20 T cell receptor beta chains from one sample, sequenced in a study. TCRdb called the 5' RACE reads again in MiXCR, with one record for every CDR3 protein. Here the sample spans roughly 60,000 distinct CDR3 sequences, approximately 26% being singletons. The sorted Tregs were CD4+CD25+CD127-/low cells. Sequencing was done on a sample of tumor-infiltrating Tregs sorted from the breast tumor. These TCRs come from a female donor with breast cancer.

This clonotype was seen a handful of times. Being one base from a much bigger clone, this may be a read error. The V call is TRBV7-2, the J call TRBJ1-2, with 7 positions matching TRBD1. This CDR3 has 15 amino acids. Germline V gene sequence: CDR1 SGHTA, CDR2 FQGNSA. CDR3 DNA sequence: TGTGCCGGCAGCCCGGGACAGACTACTAACTATGGCTACACCTTC. It yields the protein CAGSPGQTTNYGYTF.

The table lists this clonotype with a few counts. A much larger clone differs by one base, so this may be a read error. The chain links TRBV3-1 to TRBJ2-2, with D hard to call. Germline loops: CDR1 LGHDT, CDR2 YNNKEL (reference sequence). Trimming took 1 base from V and 6 from J, leaving 6 bases between them. The CDR3 spans 13 residues. CDR3 loop: CASSQVAAGELFF. The CDR3 DNA reads TGTGCCAGCAGCCAAGTCGCCGCCGGGGAGCTGTTTTTT.

The chain has TRBV9 and TRBJ2-4; the D gene is possibly TRBD2 (7 bases). Germline values: CDR1 SGDLS, CDR2 YYNGEE. The CDR3 has 15 residues. The V and J ends lost 3 bases and 6 bases respectively, with 16 bases between them. The CDR3: CASSASGGERNIQYF. CDR3 DNA sequence: TGTGCCAGCAGCGCCTCGGGGGGCGAGAGAAACATTCAGTACTTC.

The V and J genes are TRBV5-4 and TRBJ2-5; maybe TRBD1 (6 bases). Germline V gives CDR1 SGHNT, CDR2 YYREEE (reference sequence). The CDR3 runs to 14 residues. Trimming shortened V by 7 bases and J by 0 bases, and 13 bases separated the two germline ends. CDR3 loop: CASGGVAYQETQYF. In DNA, the CDR3 is TGTGCCAGCGGGGGCGTGGCGTACCAAGAGACCCAGTACTTC.

The chain combines TRBV7-2 with TRBJ2-1; 7 bases line up with TRBD1. V lost 1 base, J lost 5 bases, and 5 bases stayed unmatched. Per germline, CDR1 SGHTA and CDR2 FQGNSA. This CDR3 contains 15 residues. For the CDR3, the DNA is TGTGCCAGCAGCTTAGAACAGGGGTCACACAATGAGCAGTTCTTC. Translation: CASSLEQGSHNEQFF. Full variable domain (outside the CDR3, taken from reference TRBV7-2 and TRBJ2-1): GAGVSQSPSNKVTEKGKDVELRCDPISGHTALYWYRQSLGQGLEFLIYFQGNSAPDKSGLPSDRFSAERTGGSVSTLTIQRTQQEDSAVYLCASSLEQGSHNEQFFGPGTRLTVL.

In this sample, this clonotype turned up a few times. The J gene is TRBJ1-1, the V gene TRBV12-3 or TRBV12-4; TRBD1 matches at 7 bases. The length of the CDR3 is 13 residues. The V gene end was trimmed by 7 bases and the J gene end by 7 bases; junction bases not matched to a gene: 9. DNA for the CDR3: TGTGCCAGCACCATAAGTCGGGACAGTGAAGCTTTCTTT. This gives the protein CASTISRDSEAFF.

There are many counts of this clonotype. The rearrangement joins TRBV6-1 to TRBJ1-1; no reliable D call. The V gene's germline CDR1 is MNHNS and CDR2 SASEGT. The CDR3 has 15 amino acids. Trimming cost V 5 bases and J 0 bases, with 13 bases left between them. Written as DNA, the CDR3 is TGTGCCAGCAGTTGGACTAGCCACATGAACACTGAAGCTTTCTTT. It is translated as CASSWTSHMNTEAFF.

CDR3: CASSPAGGNGYTF. The CDR3 DNA is TGTGCCAGCAGCCCCGCAGGGGGCAATGGCTACACCTTC. The V and J genes are TRBV7-8 and TRBJ1-2; 8 bases are shared with TRBD1. Germline values: CDR1 SGHVS, CDR2 FQNEAQ. The CDR3 sequence is 13 residues long. The ends lost 5 bases at V and 6 bases at J; junction bases unmatched: 5. Full variable domain (missing parts from reference TRBV7-8 and TRBJ1-2): GAGVSQSPRYKVAKRGQDVALRCDPISGHVSLFWYQQALGQGPEFLTYFQNEAQLDKSGLPSDRFFAERPEGSVSTLKIQRTQQEDSAVYLCASSPAGGNGYTFGSGTRLTVV.

This clonotype came up once. At one end, the junction sequence differs from germline, possibly due to a read error. The rearrangement joins TRBV12-3 or TRBV12-4 to TRBJ1-5; TRBD1 is a possible D gene (5 bases). This CDR3 comprises 17 residues. The CDR3 DNA sequence: TGTGCCAACAGTCTCCTCTTGCCGGGGGTTAACAATCAGCCCCAGCATTTT. Its translation is CANSLLLPGVNNQPQHF.

The chain employs TRBV20-1 and TRBJ2-1; TRBD1 matches 7 bases. CDR3 size: 14 residues. The trim removed 3 bases at V and 4 bases at J, leaving 6 bases unmatched. Germline CDR1 is DFQATT and CDR2 is SNEGSKA (reference sequence). This chain's CDR3 is CSARNRDRYNEQFF. The DNA for the CDR3 is TGCAGTGCTAGGAACCGGGACAGATACAATGAGCAGTTCTTC.

The table lists this clonotype with a few counts. The chain joins TRBV11-1 to TRBJ2-1; no definite D call. Germline lookup yields CDR1 SGHAT and CDR2 FQDESV (reference sequence). The CDR3 sequence is 11 residues long. Trimming removed 1 base at V and 10 bases at J, with 5 bases between. The CDR3 protein is CASSLVEEQFF. CDR3 in DNA: TGTGCCAGCAGCTTAGTAGAGGAGCAGTTCTTC.

This clonotype was seen just once. The junction and the germline gene differ at one end; a read error may be behind it. The chain employs TRBV20-1 and TRBJ2-7; a weak D match, TRBD2 (5 bases). The V gene's germline CDR1 is DFQATT and CDR2 SNEGSKA (reference sequence). CDR3 size: 13 residues. DNA for the CDR3: TGCAGTACTAGACATCCCGTAACCTACGAGCAGTACTTC. This sequence encodes CSTRHPVTYEQYF.

This clonotype is medium-sized (0.01 to 0.1%) within its sample. The chain combines TRBV4-1 with TRBJ2-5; tentatively, D is TRBD1 (5 bases). Per germline, CDR1 MGHRA and CDR2 YSYEKL. The CDR3 has 15 residues. The V gene lost 1 base and the J gene lost 7 bases, with 16 bases spanning the gap. DNA for the CDR3: TGCGCCAGCAGCCAAGCCGGTGGGGCCCGCCGGACCCAGTACTTC. Translated, it gives CASSQAGGARRTQYF.

This rearrangement joins TRBV7-2 to TRBJ1-4, with 8 bases that match TRBD1. Losses at the gene ends were 5 bases for V and 13 bases for J; bases not matched to a gene: 6. From germline, CDR1 is SGHTA and CDR2 FQGNSA. The CDR3 covers 12 residues. CDR3 DNA sequence: TGTGCCAGCAGCCTAGGACAGGGCGGACTGTTTTTT. Protein sequence: CASSLGQGGLFF.

This clonotype occurred many times. The chain carries TRBV4-1 and TRBJ1-4; D unclear. V was cut by 0 bases and J by 4 bases, with 6 bases left in between. Germline CDR1 reads MGHRA; CDR2 reads YSYEKL. The CDR3 extends over 14 amino acids. The CDR3 region is CASSQEQNNEKLFF. CDR3 nucleotide sequence: TGCGCCAGCAGCCAAGAACAGAATAATGAAAAACTGTTTTTT.

This clonotype occurred once. Being one base from a much bigger clone, this may be a read error. This rearrangement joins TRBV20-1 to TRBJ2-3; D is undetermined. The germline V gene encodes CDR1 DFQATT and CDR2 SNEGSKA (reference sequence). The CDR3 sequence is 15 residues long. For the CDR3, the DNA is TGCGGTGCTAGAGATCGGGCACTTAGCACAGATACGCAGTATTTT. It encodes CGARDRALSTDTQYF.

This clonotype has only a few counts. This chain uses TRBV30 with TRBJ2-3; no definite D call. This CDR3 region has 13 residues. Trimming took off 0 bases at V and 1 base at J, with 5 bases between the two ends. Germline CDR1 GTSNPN, CDR2 SVGIG (reference sequence). CDR3 loop: CAWSVSRTDTQYF. DNA for the CDR3: TGTGCCTGGAGTGTATCCCGCACAGATACGCAGTATTTT.

This clonotype showed up just a few times. The chain is built from TRBV24-1 and TRBJ2-1; the match to TRBD2 covers 7 bases. The germline gives CDR1 KGHDR, CDR2 SFDVKD. J was trimmed by 5 bases and V by 6 bases; bases with no gene match: 9. The CDR3 loop spans 15 amino acids. CDR3 bases: TGTGCCACCAGTCTCGGCGGGAGTGGTGACAATGAGCAGTTCTTC. It specifies CATSLGGSGDNEQFF.

In its sample, this clonotype was seen many times. The rearrangement links TRBV7-3 to TRBJ2-6; 10 bases are a match to TRBD2. Germline values: CDR1 SGHTA, CDR2 FQGTGA. CDR3 size: 18 residues. V was clipped by 5 bases and J by 0 bases; unmatched bases: 7. CDR3 DNA: TGTGCCAGCAGCCAAGAGCGGGGGGGCCGCTCTGGGGCCAACGTCCTGACTTTC. Its protein product is CASSQERGGRSGANVLTF.

This clonotype was counted between two and nine times. The chain recombines TRBV20-1 with TRBJ1-2, with 8 bases that match TRBD1. Trimming removed 6 bases from V and 4 bases from J; junction bases left unmatched: 13. Germline V gene lookup returns CDR1 DFQATT and CDR2 SNEGSKA (reference sequence). The CDR3 covers 15 residues. This CDR3 is CSAPKPGQAPYGYTF. The DNA of the CDR3 is TGCAGTGCCCCCAAGCCGGGACAGGCTCCCTATGGCTACACCTTC.